This T cell receptor (beta chain) was captured by sequencing in a study of T cell changes during pregnancy in multiple sclerosis. The CDR3 has 13 residues. Trimming pared 3 bases from V and 3 bases from J, leaving 9 bases between. Germline V lookup: CDR1 PRHDT, CDR2 FYEKMQ (reference sequence). The table came from immunoSEQ multiplex PCR; TCRdb's copy has only in-frame clones and leaves some out. The sample lists 20,000 or so clones; 75% to 90% were seen once. This sample comprised CD8+ T cells from peripheral blood mononuclear cells, obtained in the third trimester of pregnancy. The sequence derives from a female donor in good health, enrolled as a control in a pregnancy study. The V call is TRBV13, the J call TRBJ2-7, with D unclear. The CDR3 reads CASSFGRHYEQYF. The CDR3 DNA follows: TGTGCCAGCAGCTTCGGCAGACACTACGAGCAGTACTTC.